One and the same sample provided the 22 T cell receptor beta chains below, sequenced in a study of T cell changes during pregnancy in multiple sclerosis. Produced via immunoSEQ multiplex PCR; TCRdb's table is partial and in-frame only. The sample carries over 30,000 clones, about 87% recorded once. The sample consisted of CD8+ T cells from peripheral blood mononuclear cells, taken in the third trimester of pregnancy. The receptors come from a female donor with multiple sclerosis, enrolled in a pregnancy study.

The rearrangement links TRBV7-3 to TRBJ1-2; 8 bases line up with TRBD1. The V segment lost 3 bases and the J segment 8 bases; nucleotides outside the gene matches: 5. The CDR3 totals 13 residues. From germline, CDR1 is SGHTA and CDR2 FQGTGA. Written as DNA, the CDR3 is TGTGCCAGCAGCTTTGCGACAGGGGAGGGCTACACCTTC. Encoded protein: CASSFATGEGYTF.

The chain has TRBV27 and TRBJ1-2; 10 bases align to TRBD1. This CDR3 is built from 17 residues. Trimming at V came to 6 bases and at J to 5 bases, leaving 15 bases not matched to a gene. In germline, CDR1 is MNHEY, CDR2 SMNVEV (reference sequence). CDR3: CASSRSRGQGSDYGYTF. CDR3 in DNA: TGTGCCAGCAGCAGATCTAGGGGACAGGGGTCCGATTATGGCTACACCTTC.

The rearrangement joins TRBV6-1 to TRBJ1-4; 9 bases are a match to TRBD1. CDR1 is MNHNS and CDR2 is SASEGT in the germline V gene. V was pared by 3 bases and J by 5 bases, with 7 bases of the junction left unmatched. The CDR3 extends over 16 amino acids. CDR3 residues: CASSESIGTGNEKLFF. In DNA form, the CDR3 reads TGTGCCAGCAGTGAGTCTATCGGGACAGGGAATGAAAAACTGTTTTTT.

V is TRBV7-5 and J is TRBJ2-7; TRBD2 is taken as the D call from the table, unchecked against the DNA. TRBV7-5 is a known pseudogene. The length of the CDR3 is 14 residues. CDR3 sequence reads: CVRSLASISYEQYF. CDR3 nucleotides: TGTGTCAGAAGCTTAGCGAGCATATCCTACGAGCAGTACTTC.

The rearrangement links TRBV7-9 to TRBJ1-1; the D is unclear. V was cut by 1 base and J by 8 bases, with 11 bases left in between. The CDR3 contains 13 residues. Germline V gene sequence: CDR1 SEHNR, CDR2 FQNEAQ (reference sequence). The CDR3 sequence: CASSLGVTPEAFF. CDR3 bases: TGTGCCAGCAGCTTAGGTGTAACACCCGAAGCTTTCTTT. Drawing the rest from reference TRBV7-9 and TRBJ1-1, the complete variable domain is DTGVSQNPRHKITKRGQNVTFRCDPISEHNRLYWYRQTLGQGPEFLTYFQNEAQLEKSRLLSDRFSAERPKGSFSTLEIQRTEQGDSAMYLCASSLGVTPEAFFGQGTRLTVV.

V and J are TRBV7-9 and TRBJ2-7, with 10 bases fitting TRBD2. This CDR3 region has 15 residues. The J segment lost 0 bases and the V segment lost 6 bases, leaving 5 bases of the junction unmatched. Germline V CDR1 and CDR2: SEHNR, FQNEAQ (reference sequence). The CDR3 region has the DNA TGTGCCAGCAGACCTGGACTAGCGGACTCCTACGAGCAGTACTTC. This codes for CASRPGLADSYEQYF. Using reference TRBV7-9 and TRBJ2-7 for the parts outside the CDR3, the full variable domain is DTGVSQNPRHKITKRGQNVTFRCDPISEHNRLYWYRQTLGQGPEFLTYFQNEAQLEKSRLLSDRFSAERPKGSFSTLEIQRTEQGDSAMYLCASRPGLADSYEQYFGPGTRLTVT.

In DNA, the CDR3 is TGCAGCGTTGATCTAGGGGAAGGACAGCCCCAGCATTTT. Translating gives CSVDLGEGQPQHF. V and J are TRBV29-1 and TRBJ1-5; TRBD1 is a possible D gene (5 bases). The CDR3 has 13 amino acids. Germline CDR1 and CDR2: SQVTM and ANQGSEA. Trimming shortened V by 3 bases and J by 7 bases, and 13 bases separated the two germline ends.

This chain joins TRBV10-3 and TRBJ2-7; D unresolved. Trimming took off 6 bases at V and 2 bases at J, with 11 bases between the two ends. From germline, CDR1 is ENHRY and CDR2 SYGVKD. This CDR3 is built from 13 residues. The CDR3 DNA is TGTGCCATCAGGGCCGAACAGACCTACGAGCAGTACTTC. It translates to CAIRAEQTYEQYF.

The chain is built from TRBV7-3 and TRBJ2-2; no reliable D call. Germline V gene lookup returns CDR1 SGHTA and CDR2 FQGTGA. Trimming shortened V by 5 bases and J by 3 bases, and 7 bases separated the two germline ends. The CDR3 is made up of 13 amino acids. The chain's CDR3 is CASSPQYTGELFF. CDR3 bases: TGTGCCAGCAGCCCTCAGTACACCGGGGAGCTGTTTTTT.

The chain links TRBV13 to TRBJ1-2; TRBD1 matches 7 bases. The CDR3 spans 16 residues. The V gene end was trimmed by 1 base and the J gene end by 4 bases; junction bases not matched to a gene: 9. Looked up from germline, CDR1 is PRHDT and CDR2 is FYEKMQ (reference sequence). The CDR3 loop reads CASSLAGRDRVYGYTF. As DNA, the CDR3 is TGTGCCAGCAGCTTAGCCGGTCGAGACAGGGTCTATGGCTACACCTTC.

The sample holds one count of this clone. The rearrangement links TRBV12-5 to TRBJ1-5; D unresolved. The germline V and J ends were trimmed by 1 base and 4 bases, with 20 bases remaining between them. The CDR3 consists of 18 residues. Germline lookup yields CDR1 LGHNT and CDR2 FRNRAP. The CDR3: CASGLAPLAGAGNQPQHF. CDR3 nucleotides: TGTGCTAGTGGTTTGGCTCCGCTCGCAGGCGCTGGGAATCAGCCCCAGCATTTT.

The chain employs TRBV9 and TRBJ2-2; 7 bases line up with TRBD1. With 0 bases clipped from V and 5 bases from J, the junction kept 4 bases outside the gene matches. The CDR3 loop spans 15 amino acids. In germline, CDR1 is SGDLS, CDR2 YYNGEE. Here the CDR3 reads CASSVGRGQTGELFF. CDR3 in DNA: TGTGCCAGCAGCGTAGGAAGGGGGCAGACCGGGGAGCTGTTTTTT.

The CDR3 DNA reads as TGTGCTAGTGCCGAACCGACAGGGTACAATGAGCAGTTCTTC. Protein sequence: CASAEPTGYNEQFF. The chain recombines TRBV12-5 with TRBJ2-1, with 7 positions matching TRBD1. The V gene's germline CDR1 is LGHNT and CDR2 FRNRAP. The CDR3 is 14 amino acids. V shed 7 bases, J shed 4 bases, and the junction held 7 bases outside the gene matches.

The V and J genes are TRBV12-5 and TRBJ1-6; a weak D match, TRBD1 (5 bases). CDR1 is LGHNT and CDR2 is FRNRAP in the germline V gene. CDR3 size: 17 residues. The V and J ends lost 7 bases and 0 bases respectively, with 16 bases between them. Here the CDR3 DNA reads TGTGCTAGTGCCTTTCAGACGGGGGGCTCCTATAATTCACCCCTCCACTTT. This encodes CASAFQTGGSYNSPLHF.

The chain employs TRBV4-1 and TRBJ1-1; a weak D match, TRBD1 (6 bases). The V gene's germline CDR1 is MGHRA and CDR2 YSYEKL. The CDR3 length is 16 residues. V was shortened by 0 bases and J by 2 bases, with 13 bases between the two germline ends. CDR3 in amino acids: CASSQEVGGLNTEAFF. CDR3 sequence (DNA): TGCGCCAGCAGCCAAGAAGTCGGGGGGCTAAACACTGAAGCTTTCTTT.

The J gene is TRBJ1-2, the V gene TRBV5-6; 8 nucleotides line up with TRBD1. Trimming took 2 bases from V and 2 from J; bases not matched to a gene: 5. CDR1 is SGHDT, CDR2 YYEEEE, per germline. The length of the CDR3 is 15 residues. CDR3 sequence: CASSFGTGTNYGYTF. The CDR3 region has the DNA TGTGCCAGCAGCTTCGGGACAGGAACCAACTATGGCTACACCTTC.

The chain uses TRBV27 and TRBJ1-1, with D perhaps TRBD1 (6 bases). Germline V CDR1 and CDR2: MNHEY, SMNVEV (reference sequence). Trimming took off 4 bases at V and 5 bases at J, with 8 bases between the two ends. The CDR3 extends over 12 amino acids. CDR3 sequence (DNA): TGTGCCAGCAGTTCACAGGGAACTGAAGCTTTCTTT. Its protein is CASSSQGTEAFF.

The chain recombines TRBV7-8 with TRBJ1-2; no definite D call. The CDR3 runs 12 residues. CDR1 is SGHVS, CDR2 FQNEAQ, per germline. Trimming shortened V by 4 bases and J by 6 bases, and 9 bases separated the two germline ends. Here the CDR3 reads CASSYGTNGYTF. In nucleotides, the CDR3 is TGTGCCAGCAGCTACGGAACTAATGGCTACACCTTC.

This clone appeared a few times. One junction end disagrees with the germline gene, perhaps due to a read error. The chain links TRBV7-7 to TRBJ2-7; 8 bases line up with TRBD1. CDR1 and CDR2 from the germline V gene are SSHAT and FNYEAQ (reference sequence). This CDR3 comprises 14 residues. The DNA for the CDR3 is TGTGCTAGCAGCTTGGGGACAGGCTCCTACGAGCAGTACTTC. It encodes CASSLGTGSYEQYF.

This chain links TRBV6-1 with TRBJ2-3; the D is unclear. Trimming left V 6 bases short and J 4 bases short, with 5 bases between. The germline V gene encodes CDR1 MNHNS and CDR2 SASEGT. This CDR3 spans 11 amino acids. This chain's CDR3 is CASSRADTQYF. CDR3 nucleotide sequence: TGTGCCAGCAGCCGGGCAGATACGCAGTATTTT.

The gene calls are TRBV2 and TRBJ2-5; 11 nucleotides agree with TRBD2. The CDR3 is made up of 13 amino acids. After removal of 8 bases from V and 3 bases from J, the junction contained 2 bases not matched to a gene. Germline CDR1 is SNHLY and CDR2 is FYNNEI. In DNA form, the CDR3 reads TGTGCCAGCTTACTAGCGGGGGAAGAGACCCAGTACTTC. Protein sequence: CASLLAGEETQYF.

This clone was detected only once. The J gene is TRBJ1-5, the V gene TRBV6-5; D not certain. In germline, CDR1 is MNHEY, CDR2 SVGAGI. The CDR3 has 13 amino acids. The ends were cut back, 5 bases at V and 2 bases at J, with 7 bases in the middle. CDR3 nucleotide sequence: TGTGCCAGCAGTAACATTGGCAATCAGCCCCAGCATTTT. Translating it yields CASSNIGNQPQHF.